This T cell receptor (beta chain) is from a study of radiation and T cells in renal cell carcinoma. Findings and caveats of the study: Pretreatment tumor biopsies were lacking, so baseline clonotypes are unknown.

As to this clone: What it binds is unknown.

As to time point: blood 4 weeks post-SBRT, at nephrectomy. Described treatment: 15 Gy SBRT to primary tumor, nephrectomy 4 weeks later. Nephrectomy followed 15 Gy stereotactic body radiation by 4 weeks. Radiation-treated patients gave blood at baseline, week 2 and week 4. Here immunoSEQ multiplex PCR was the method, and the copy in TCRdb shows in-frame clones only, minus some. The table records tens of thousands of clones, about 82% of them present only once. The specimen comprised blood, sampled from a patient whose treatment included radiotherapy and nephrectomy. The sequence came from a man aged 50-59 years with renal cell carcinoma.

The CDR3 DNA reads as TGTGCCAGCAGTGTCTGGGACACCGAACAAGAGACCCAGTACTTC. Protein: CASSVWDTEQETQYF. V gene TRBV2 combines with J gene TRBJ2-5; a weak D match, TRBD1 (6 bases). With 4 bases removed from V and 2 bases from J, the gap between germline ends came to 14 bases. The germline CDR1 and CDR2 sequences are SNHLY and FYNNEI. This CDR3 is 15 amino acids long.